The following is a T cell receptor beta chain sequence with its context. This clone showed up just once. Its antigen remains undetermined. No much larger clonotype is one base removed from it; base qualities were not supplied. V and J lose 10 bases and 11 bases, and a span of 20 bases separates them. The CDR3 holds 12 amino acids from the cysteine to the phenylalanine. Of all the DNA, just the CDR3 is kept, 36 bases in frame from base 1. The germline V gene supplies CDR1 MDHEN and CDR2 SYDVKM. Receptors were amplified or captured by the immunoSEQ multiplex PCR assay. For the multiplex PCR, a mixture combining 60 forward primers for TCR Vbeta segments and 13 reverse primers for TCR Jbeta segments was used. Amplification of the CDR3 region of rearranged TCR beta genes was performed with a multiplex PCR assay on genomic DNA. Amplified TCR beta libraries were sequenced as 87-base-pair reads on the Illumina HiSeq System. In the paper's pipeline: A later analysis counted tens of millions of unique TCR beta chains across the approximately 700 repertoires, and roughly 9.9 million of these chains were shared by at least two donors. Raw reads were error-corrected and collapsed into unique sequences by a nearest-neighbor algorithm in which closely related sequences were merged to remove PCR and sequencing errors. V, D and J gene segments were assigned by aligning CDR3 sequences to IMGT reference sequences. Each retained sequence needed at least a six-nucleotide match to both a V gene segment and a J gene segment. Rearrangements were classified as productive when the CDR3 lacked stop codons and remained in frame with V and J, and all other rearrangements were classified as non-productive. CDR3 was defined by IMGT convention, running from the second conserved V-encoded cysteine to the conserved J-encoded phenylalanine. Sequences without an unambiguous match to a single V gene segment were excluded from the earlier analysis of about 630 of the donors. In an earlier analysis of 587 of the donors, a V segment was called functional when productive rearrangements were above 56.7%, and segregating when the standard deviation between donors exceeded 5%. A statistical classification framework was built for diagnosing cytomegalovirus status from the catalog of TCR beta chain sequences. In a later analysis, V and J genes were assigned by comparing TCR nucleotide sequences against IMGT/GENE-DB human TR gene sequences. Using the TCRdist pipeline, a later analysis assigned CDR3 sequences along with most-parsimonious VDJ recombination scenarios. A later analysis defined each TCR beta chain by its CDR3 amino acid sequence plus V-gene family, and excluded reads lacking a unique V-gene family. To address suspected cross-contamination and a sequencing artifact, a later analysis removed 450 to 700 highly shared, low-generation-probability nucleotide sequences. In a later analysis, a clonal expansion index was calculated for each public chain from normalized within-repertoire ranks of inferred template counts. A later analysis computed generation probabilities with a VDJ recombination model fitted to out-of-frame rearrangements, and checked the results against IGoR. In a later analysis, TCR-TCR, TCR-HLA and TCR-CMV co-occurrence was scored with hypergeometric tests, and a repertoire-size bias correction was applied to TCR pairs. False discovery rates were estimated in a later analysis by permuting HLA or CMV assignments 20 times. In a later analysis, co-occurring TCRs were grouped with DBSCAN, and TCRdist sequence similarity was added when clustering was performed within HLA-allele-positive subsets. For co-occurrence clustering, repertoires with fewer than 30,000 or more than 120,000 public chains were excluded, along with a handful of repertoires with anomalous nucleotide sharing. TCRdb retrieved this table from immuneACCESS and kept in-frame rearrangements only. Not all clones are present; in checked studies, unresolved V genes account for under half, and no reason is known for the remainder. V, J and clone size were drawn from that table, and D and trimming were deduced from the DNA. Counted in this sample were about 94,000 clones; 70% to 80% of them appeared once. Approximately 3.7% of the sample belongs to the ten largest clones.

The cohort was made up of several hundred healthy bone marrow donors. At the time of sampling, all cohort members were nominally healthy, though unrecorded immune exposures were likely present. The donor tested CMV seronegative and was one of the 352 seronegative cohort members. Every donor gave a peripheral blood sample, and the peripheral blood mononuclear cells from that sample were used for TCR beta sequencing. The Qiagen DNeasy Blood Extraction Kit was used to extract genomic DNA from the blood cell samples. The sample belongs to a study of cytomegalovirus exposure and HLA in healthy donors (dated by TCRdb to about 2017). Regarding the complete study: According to an earlier analysis of a few hundred of the donors, about 179 million T cells yielded 100 million or so unique TCR beta sequences and approximately 300 Gb of sequence data. Roughly 300 gigabases of sequencing data and around 88 million unique TCR sequences made up an early release that covered approximately 650 HLA-typed donors. Among the roughly 390 genotyped donors, about 83% belonged to the genetic ancestry cluster associated with self-reported Caucasian donors. The study was designed to test whether signatures of past pathogen exposure could be identified by cataloging public T cell receptors. Using immunosequencing, the study profiled T cell repertoires from 550 to 750 subjects and related those repertoires to cytomegalovirus serostatus. In addition to the first cohort of 666 subjects, a separate validation cohort of 120 different subjects was used. The study combined high-throughput TCR immunosequencing, statistical association of individual TCRs with disease status, and machine learning to predict cytomegalovirus infection status. To study patterns of TCR occurrence, a later analysis re-analyzed previously published TCR beta repertoires from 666 donors and added high-resolution HLA genotyping. Rather than drawing on any new phenotypic data, the later analysis identified candidate immune exposures from TCR beta sequences and the way those sequences occurred across donors. An earlier analysis of fewer than 750 of the donors used high-throughput TCR beta sequencing to judge whether each TCR beta V gene segment behaved as functional or pseudogenic. Donor age, sex, ethnicity and CMV serostatus were compiled together with the repertoire data. In a later genetic analysis, genome-wide SNP genotypes for about three fifths of the roughly 670 donors were used, and that subset was treated as a discovery cohort. Every discovery cohort repertoire had been produced on one sequencing platform. Class I and class II HLA loci were covered by the typing at four-digit resolution. Typing coverage varied by locus: about 629-640 donors for A, B, C, DRB1 and DQB1; more than 500 for DQA1; approximately 610 for DPA1; roughly 450 for DPB1. Roughly five DR-DQ haplotypes were treated as single units for association and clustering because of strong linkage in the cohort. Across 398 genotyped donors of the cohort, an average of roughly 250,000 unique TCR beta nucleotide sequences per donor were sequenced, and roughly 17% of those sequences were non-productive.

Broader findings and caveats from the paper: The authors suggested that the approach could potentially be generalized to other disease states and immunological phenotypes. In a later analysis, several top co-occurrence clusters were reported to appear linked to parvovirus B19, influenza, CMV and Epstein-Barr virus. CMV serostatus was the only immune exposure information available for the cohort. Broadly in line with IMGT annotations, most TCR beta V segments showed up in productive rearrangements about 90% or about 30% of the time in an earlier analysis of 587 of the donors. Compared with equally common non-associated chains, HLA-associated TCR beta chains in a later analysis were more clonally expanded and had lower generation probabilities. A few of the identified cytomegalovirus-associated TCR beta chains were confirmed in vitro to be specific for cytomegalovirus antigens. Roughly uniform sequencing depth across donors was assumed in presence/absence analyses, although this assumption may not hold. While some public TCRs were present in many individuals, most TCR sequences turned up only very rarely across donors. In a later genetic analysis, a missense DCLRE1C variant was associated with V-gene and J-gene trimming of TCR beta chains, and the association was replicated in an independent cohort. When HLA alleles, especially DR and DQ, strongly co-occurred, TCR associations were difficult to assign to individual alleles. A later analysis found that TCR association rates varied across HLA loci, with DRB1 alleles showing the most associated TCRs and HLA-C alleles the fewest. Linkage disequilibrium might explain the correlated functional status among segregating V segments, but an unknown experimental factor could not be ruled out. According to a later analysis, most CMV-associated TCR beta chains appeared to be HLA-restricted, and the HLA associations seemed to be driven largely by CMV exposure. A cluster of highly shared sequence variants was judged likely to be a technical artifact of the sequencing pipeline. A later analysis associated 17,000 or so TCR beta sequences with specific HLA alleles at a false discovery rate of 0.05. In this cohort, only TCR beta chains were sequenced, and detectable features were limited by the absence of alpha or paired-chain data. A further reported finding was that TCR beta sequences accurately predicted the HLA-A and HLA-B alleles for most subjects in the first cohort. A later genetic analysis reported fewer N-insertions in productive TCRs among donors in an Asian-associated ancestry cluster than the roughly 670-donor mean. Because HLA typing was missing for some donors at each locus, association tests included only the typed subset. The classifier was reported to diagnose cytomegalovirus status with high specificity and sensitivity in both the original cohort and the validation cohort. The study gave a list of about 170 TCR beta chains associated with cytomegalovirus. Seventeen rarely observed V segments, including chromosome 9 orphons, were excluded from the earlier analysis of just under 600 of the donors because counts were too low. Some IMGT-functional V segments, including TRBV6-2 and TRBV6-3, could not be distinguished by the 87-base-pair reads and were therefore excluded.

Material: PBMCs. This chain joins TRBV28 to TRBJ1-1; the D gene cannot be resolved reliably. This receptor was taken from a young man in good health and CMV-seronegative. This receptor carries the CDR3 CATLWAGGRAFF. The nucleotides are TGTGCCACCCTGTGGGCAGGTGGTCGGGCTTTCTTT.